This note documents a single T cell receptor beta chain sequence. The CDR3 sequence is 12 residues long. The ends were cut back, 6 bases at V and 5 bases at J, with 10 bases in the middle. Per germline, CDR1 MNHEY and CDR2 SVGAGI. This table comes from immunoSEQ multiplex PCR, and its TCRdb copy is limited to in-frame clones, with some not included. The repertoire holds about 16,000 clones, with roughly four fifths as singletons. The data were obtained in a study of OX40 agonist ivuxolimab in advanced cancers. For the study at large: One hepatocellular carcinoma and a couple of cutaneous melanoma patients partially responded.

Blood draws occurred at baseline, cycle 4 day 1, and cycle 7 day 1. This material consisted of CD4+ or CD8+ T cells sorted from blood, taken in a trial of the OX40 agonist ivuxolimab. The receptor was isolated from an adult with an advanced solid tumor such as melanoma, head and neck, liver or kidney cancer. The chain couples TRBV6-5 to TRBJ1-2, with a weak D call TRBD1 (6 bases). DNA of the CDR3: TGTGCCAGCAGCGACAGGAGATATGGCTACACCTTC. It codes for CASSDRRYGYTF.